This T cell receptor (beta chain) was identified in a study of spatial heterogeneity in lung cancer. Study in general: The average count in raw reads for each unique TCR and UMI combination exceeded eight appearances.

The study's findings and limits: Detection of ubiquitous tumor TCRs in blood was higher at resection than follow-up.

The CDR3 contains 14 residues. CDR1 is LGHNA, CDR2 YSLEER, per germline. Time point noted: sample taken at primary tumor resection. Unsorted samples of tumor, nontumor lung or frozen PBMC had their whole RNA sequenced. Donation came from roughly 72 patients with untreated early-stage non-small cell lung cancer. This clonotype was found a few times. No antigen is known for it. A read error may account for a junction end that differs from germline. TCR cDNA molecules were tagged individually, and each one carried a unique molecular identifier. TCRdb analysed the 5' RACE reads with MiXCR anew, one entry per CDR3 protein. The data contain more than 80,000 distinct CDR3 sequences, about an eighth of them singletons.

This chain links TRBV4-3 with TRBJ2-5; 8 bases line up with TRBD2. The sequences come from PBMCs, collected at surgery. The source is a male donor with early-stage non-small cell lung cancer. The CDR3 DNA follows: TGCGCCAGCAGCCAAGATCCGCAGCGGGGGTTAATCCACTTC. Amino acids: CASSQDPQRGLIHF.